These 8 T cell receptor beta chains were all obtained from the same sample, sequenced in a study of T cells in Graves' hyperthyroidism and ophthalmopathy. Amplification of TCR beta CDR3 regions used RNA as the template. A set of HTBI primers served as the primers for a first-round RT-PCR of the TCR CDR3. From the multiplex PCR reads, TCRdb called clonotypes with MiXCR, one entry per CDR3 protein. The table lists some 770,000 distinct CDR3 sequences, 15% to 20% of them singletons. The specimen was blood. The source of these receptors is a young man with Graves' hyperthyroidism.

This clonotype was seen ten or more times. The chain has TRBV20-1 and TRBJ2-5; 14 nucleotides match TRBD2. The junction had 7 bases not matched to a gene; V was cut back by 5 bases and J by 5 bases. Germline lookup yields CDR1 DFQATT and CDR2 SNEGSKA (reference sequence). The CDR3 contains 15 residues. The CDR3 DNA is TGCAGTGCTTCGGGGACTAGCGGGAGTGGGGAGACCCAGTACTTC. Translation: CSASGTSGSGETQYF.

Many counts were recorded for this clonotype. The V call is TRBV12-3 or TRBV12-4, the J call TRBJ1-4, with no clear D. CDR3 length equals 16 residues. Trimming took off 3 bases at V and 5 bases at J, with 16 bases between the two ends. The CDR3 DNA reads as TGTGCCAGCAGTTTCCGGGATTTCGGTGAAAATGAAAAACTGTTTTTT. Encoded protein: CASSFRDFGENEKLFF.

The chain links TRBV19 to TRBJ2-1, with 11 bases that match TRBD2. Germline-derived CDR1 and CDR2 are LNHDA and SQIVND (reference sequence). This CDR3 has 14 amino acids. Germline trimming cut 7 bases from V and 8 bases from J; bases unmatched to any gene: 7. CDR3 loop: CASKIAGGPDEQFF. The CDR3 DNA is TGTGCCAGTAAAATAGCGGGAGGGCCAGATGAGCAGTTCTTC. The full variable domain, with the rest looked up from reference TRBV19 and TRBJ2-1, is DGGITQSPKYLFRKEGQNVTLSCEQNLNHDAMYWYRQDPGQGLRLIYYSQIVNDFQKGDIAEGYSVSREKKESFPLTVTSAQKNPTAFYLCASKIAGGPDEQFFGPGTRLTVL.

Many counts were recorded for this clonotype. This chain uses TRBV7-2 with TRBJ2-5; 8 bases are shared with TRBD2. V trimming: 2 bases; J trimming: 10 bases; junction bases outside the gene matches: 15. Per germline, CDR1 SGHTA and CDR2 FQGNSA. The CDR3 is 16 amino acids. The CDR3 DNA is TGTGCCAGCAGCTTAAATGGTATAGCGGGACCTCAGAGCCAGTACTTC. Its protein is CASSLNGIAGPQSQYF.

J is TRBJ2-3 and V is TRBV20-1; TRBD1 matches 8 bases. The junction had 18 bases not matched to a gene; V was cut back by 6 bases and J by 4 bases. The CDR3 spans 17 residues. From germline, CDR1 is DFQATT and CDR2 SNEGSKA (reference sequence). CDR3 sequence reads: CSALRGETGVSADTQYF. The CDR3 DNA follows: TGCAGTGCCCTGCGGGGTGAGACAGGGGTTTCTGCAGATACGCAGTATTTT.

This clonotype was picked up many times. The rearrangement uses TRBV12-5 and TRBJ2-5, with a possible D match to TRBD2 (6 bases). The CDR3 is made up of 16 amino acids. Germline V CDR1 and CDR2: LGHNT, FRNRAP. Trimming pared 0 bases from V and 5 bases from J, leaving 16 bases between. The CDR3 is CASGLVYGGTTETQYF. CDR3 sequence (DNA): TGTGCTAGTGGTTTGGTATACGGGGGAACCACGGAGACCCAGTACTTC.

This chain links TRBV30 with TRBJ2-4, with a weak D call TRBD2 (6 bases). The germline gives CDR1 GTSNPN, CDR2 SVGIG (reference sequence). The length of the CDR3 is 13 residues. V lost 3 bases, J lost 1 base, and 7 bases lay in between. CDR3 loop: CAWRRDAKNIQYF. CDR3 coding DNA: TGTGCCTGGAGGCGGGACGCCAAAAACATTCAGTACTTC. Looking up the rest from reference TRBV30 and TRBJ2-4 gives the full variable domain: SQTIHQWPATLVQPVGSPLSLECTVEGTSNPNLYWYRQAAGRGLQLLFYSVGIGQISSEVPQNLSASRPQDRQFILSSKKLLLSDSGFYLCAWRRDAKNIQYFGAGTRLSVL.

This clonotype was counted a few times. The chain has TRBV4-2 and TRBJ1-2; TRBD1 matches at 8 bases. Germline V gene lookup returns CDR1 LGHNA and CDR2 YNFKEQ. The V segment lost 4 bases and the J segment 4 bases; nucleotides outside the gene matches: 5. The CDR3 has 14 residues. CDR3: CASSPGGGPYGYTF. The CDR3 coding sequence is TGTGCCAGCAGCCCAGGGGGCGGACCCTATGGCTACACCTTC.